These T cell receptor beta chains were read from a single sample in a study of T cells in Graves' hyperthyroidism and ophthalmopathy. TCRdb re-derived calls from the multiplex PCR reads in MiXCR, one entry per CDR3 protein. This sample yields around 600,000 distinct CDR3 sequences, of which roughly 15% are seen a single time; around 3.5% belongs to the top ten. The specimen was blood. The receptors come from a woman aged 40 to 50 with Graves' ophthalmopathy. The CDR3 runs from the conserved cysteine through the conserved F or W. The D gene is left open where the match is weak. Where a row states a size, it is once, few, many or the class of an expanded clone; other rows omit it.

J gene	D gene	clone size	V gene	CDR3 DNA	CDR3 protein
TRBJ2-1	TRBD2	many	TRBV20-1	TGCAGTGCTAGAGGACTAGCGGGAGGCAGCTCCTACAATGAGCAGTTCTTC	CSARGLAGGSSYNEQFF
TRBJ2-1	TRBD2	-	TRBV27	TGTGCCAGCAGTTTACGGGGGGTGGGCACGGGTGAGCAGTTCTTC	CASSLRGVGTGEQFF
TRBJ2-3	-	-	TRBV27	TGTGCCAGCAGTTCAGGGAGGGGGCGGGCAGATACGCAGTATTTT	CASSSGRGRADTQYF
TRBJ2-5	-	-	TRBV12-3/TRBV12-4	TGTGCCAGCAGTTTACGCAGGGTTGAGACCCAGTACTTC	CASSLRRVETQYF
TRBJ2-7	-	many	TRBV6-1	TGTGCCAGCAGGGGTCCCCCCGAAGACGAGCAGTACTTC	CASRGPPEDEQYF
TRBJ2-4	TRBD1	few	TRBV10-3	TGTGCCACACGGACAGGGGGGGAAAACATTCAGTACTTC	CATRTGGENIQYF
TRBJ1-1	TRBD1	many	TRBV2	TGTGCCAGCAGTTGGGACAGGGGGATGAGCACTGAAGCTTTCTTT	CASSWDRGMSTEAFF
TRBJ2-2	-	-	TRBV7-9	TGTGCCAGCAGCCGCGGTTTAGAGGGGTATCTGTTTTTT	CASSRGLEGYLFF
TRBJ1-5	TRBD1	-	TRBV4-1	TGCGCCAGCAGCCAAGAGCCAGGGGGCAGAAGTCAGCCCCAGCATTTT	CASSQEPGGRSQPQHF
TRBJ2-7	-	-	TRBV27	TGTGCCAGCAAGCGTGGGAGCTCCTGCGAGCAGTACTTC	CASKRGSSCEQYF
TRBJ1-5	-	many	TRBV20-1	TGCAGTGCTAAAGGGACTTCGGGTCAGCCCCAGCATTTT	CSAKGTSGQPQHF
TRBJ1-4	-	many	TRBV28	TGTGCCAGCAGTTCCCGGAATGACGGTAGACTGTTTTTT	CASSSRNDGRLFF
TRBJ2-1	-	-	TRBV7-3	TGTGCCAGCAGCTTAGATCACGGCAGGGGCAATGAGCAGTTCTTC	CASSLDHGRGNEQFF
TRBJ2-6	-	few	TRBV30	TGTGCCTGGAGTGAGACAGGTATCTCTGGGGCCAACGTCCTGACTTTC	CAWSETGISGANVLTF
TRBJ2-1	TRBD2	-	TRBV19	TGTGCCAGTAGTATAGGGGGGGGAGGTCCAACGAAATGGTTCTTC	CASSIGGGGPTKWFF
TRBJ1-5	-	-	TRBV30	TGTGCCTGGAGTAAAGGGTTAAGCAATCAGCCCCAGCATTTT	CAWSKGLSNQPQHF
TRBJ2-7	-	many	TRBV7-9	TGTGCCAGCAGCTTAGATGGCGAGGAACAGTACTTC	CASSLDGEEQYF
TRBJ2-7	TRBD1	-	TRBV9	TGTGCCAGCGGGGACAGGGGTGGATACGAGCAGTACTTC	CASGDRGGYEQYF
TRBJ2-3	-	-	TRBV5-1	TGTGCCAGCACTCCTTCGACCGGGGATACGCAGTATTTT	CASTPSTGDTQYF
TRBJ2-5	TRBD2	few	TRBV2	TGTGCCAGCAGTGAAGGGTGGCGGGAGATTCATGAGACCCAGTACTTC	CASSEGWREIHETQYF
TRBJ1-1	-	many	TRBV13	TGTGCCAGCAGCCCCTGGAACGAAGGCACTGAAGCTTTCTTT	CASSPWNEGTEAFF
TRBJ2-7	TRBD2	-	TRBV27	TGTGCCAGCAGTTCAAGACTAGCGGGAAAGATCTACGAGCAGTACTTC	CASSSRLAGKIYEQYF
TRBJ1-1	TRBD1	many	TRBV5-1	TGCGCCAGCAGCTCTGGGACAGGGAACACTGAAGCTTTCTTT	CASSSGTGNTEAFF
TRBJ1-4	-	-	TRBV5-1	TGCGCCAGCAGCTTGAGAGCAGGTCGGGACGAAAAACTGTTTTTT	CASSLRAGRDEKLFF
TRBJ2-7	-	few	TRBV6-2/TRBV6-3	TGTGCCATCAGCTCCGGGACTCAATACGAGCAGTACTTC	CAISSGTQYEQYF
TRBJ1-6	-	-	TRBV20-1	TGCAGTGCTAGGGAGACGGAGAGAACCAGGGCAATGGATTCAAACTATAATTCACCCCTCCACTTT	CSARETERTRAMDSNYNSPLHF
TRBJ2-3	TRBD2	few	TRBV3-1	TGTGCCAGCAGTCGGACTAGCGGGGGGATAGATACGCAGTATTTT	CASSRTSGGIDTQYF
TRBJ2-5	-	few	TRBV19	TGTGCCAGTAGGGCCACGCACAGTGGGGAGACCCAGTACTTC	CASRATHSGETQYF